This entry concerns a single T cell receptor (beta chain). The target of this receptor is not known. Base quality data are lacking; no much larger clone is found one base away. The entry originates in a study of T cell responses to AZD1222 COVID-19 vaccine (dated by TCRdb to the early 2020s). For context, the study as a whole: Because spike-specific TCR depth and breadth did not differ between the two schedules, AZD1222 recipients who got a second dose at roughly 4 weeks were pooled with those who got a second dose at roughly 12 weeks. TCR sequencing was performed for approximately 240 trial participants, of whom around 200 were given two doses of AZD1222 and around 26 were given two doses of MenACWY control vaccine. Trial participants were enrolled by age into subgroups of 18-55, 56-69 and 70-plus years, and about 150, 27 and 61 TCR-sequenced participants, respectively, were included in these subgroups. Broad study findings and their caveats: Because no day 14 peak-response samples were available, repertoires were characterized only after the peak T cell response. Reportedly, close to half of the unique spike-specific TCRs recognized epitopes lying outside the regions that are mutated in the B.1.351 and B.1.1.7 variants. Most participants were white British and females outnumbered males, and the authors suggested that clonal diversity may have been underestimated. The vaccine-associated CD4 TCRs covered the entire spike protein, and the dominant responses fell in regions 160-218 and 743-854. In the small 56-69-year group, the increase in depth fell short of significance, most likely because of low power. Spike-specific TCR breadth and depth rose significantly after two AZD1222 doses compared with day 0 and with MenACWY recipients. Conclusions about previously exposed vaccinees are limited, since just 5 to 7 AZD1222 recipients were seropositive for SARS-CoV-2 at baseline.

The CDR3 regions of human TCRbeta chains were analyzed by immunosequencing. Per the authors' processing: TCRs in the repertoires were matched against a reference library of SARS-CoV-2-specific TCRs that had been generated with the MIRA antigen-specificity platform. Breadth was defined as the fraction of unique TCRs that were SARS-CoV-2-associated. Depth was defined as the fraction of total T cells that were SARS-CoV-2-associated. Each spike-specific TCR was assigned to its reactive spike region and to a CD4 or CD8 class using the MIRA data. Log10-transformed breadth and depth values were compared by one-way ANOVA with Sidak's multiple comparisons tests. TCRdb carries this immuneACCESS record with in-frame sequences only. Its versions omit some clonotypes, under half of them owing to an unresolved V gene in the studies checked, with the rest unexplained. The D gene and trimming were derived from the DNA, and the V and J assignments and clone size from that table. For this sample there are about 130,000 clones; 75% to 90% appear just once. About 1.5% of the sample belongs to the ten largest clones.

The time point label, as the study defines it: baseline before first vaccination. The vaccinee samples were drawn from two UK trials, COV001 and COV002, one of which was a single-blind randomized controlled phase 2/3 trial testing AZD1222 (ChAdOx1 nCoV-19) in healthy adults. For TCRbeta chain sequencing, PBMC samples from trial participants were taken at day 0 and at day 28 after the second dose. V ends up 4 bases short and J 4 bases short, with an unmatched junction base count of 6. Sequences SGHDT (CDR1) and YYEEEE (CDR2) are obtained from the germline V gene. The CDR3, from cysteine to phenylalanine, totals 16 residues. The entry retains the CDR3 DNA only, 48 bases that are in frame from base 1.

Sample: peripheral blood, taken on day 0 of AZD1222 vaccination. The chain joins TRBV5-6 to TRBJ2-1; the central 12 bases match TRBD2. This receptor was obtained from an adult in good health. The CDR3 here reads CASSIRTSGKYNEQFF. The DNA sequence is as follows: TGTGCCAGCAGCATCCGGACTAGCGGGAAGTACAATGAGCAGTTCTTC.